The sequence of this T cell receptor beta chain was determined in a study of shared clonotypes between healthy human individuals (dated by TCRdb to about 2020). Concerning the study at large: The cohort comprised two women and a few men aged 18 to 49 years. Leukapheresis yielded between about 0.9 and 9 billion PBMCs per donor. For each donor, CD4 naive and CD4 memory were each given three plates, CD8 naive was given two plates, and CD8 memory was given one plate. Different laboratories and diverse techniques were used to prepare libraries and sequence TCR repertoires, to increase sequencing depth and limit assay-specific biases. To estimate repertoire size and how much clonotypes are shared between individuals, the study performed deep sequencing of blood TCR repertoires from about five healthy adults.

TCR CDR3 regions were amplified from genomic DNA by multiplex PCR using the deep immunoSEQ assay. Genomic DNA extracted from each cell subset was distributed evenly over all wells of several immunoSEQ 96-well plates, and each plate served as one replicate. For sorted subsets, each replicate PCR was loaded with about 0.2 ug genomic DNA, equivalent to 30,000 or so T cell genomes. The purified libraries were quantified using a Qubit 3.0 fluorometer, sized with a Bioanalyzer 2100, and then quantified again using the KAPA Library Quantification kit. Every immunoSEQ 96-well plate was sequenced on a separate single-read 150-cycle Illumina NextSeq 550 flow cell. As for how the authors treated the data: The immunoSEQ output contained only junctional sequences without quality scores, so filtering could not match that applied to full-length reads. Sequences were annotated with PyIR, a Python wrapper for IgBLAST v1.9, using IMGT germline references to assign V/J genes and CDR3. Reads with weak V/J assignments (E-value above 1e-6), missing CDR3, stop codons, out-of-frame junctions, or ambiguous translated residues were removed. V3J clonotypes were defined by identical inferred V gene, J gene, and CDR3 amino acid sequence. Percentage overlap between repertoires was computed as shared unique clonotypes divided by the size of the smaller repertoire. Three approaches were used to assess repertoire richness: RTK rarefaction, the Chao1 estimator, and Recon v2.1 estimates of unobserved clonotypes. OLGA was used to compute generation probabilities for all TCRbeta clonotypes that the gDNA method yielded from a few donors. Not all clones reach the TCRdb copy of this immuneACCESS table, which keeps in-frame sequences only. Checked studies attribute under half of the gap to unresolved V genes and leave the rest unexplained. V, J and clone size are taken as reported in that table, and D and trimming were inferred from the DNA itself. This sample holds about 380,000 clones; 90% to 97% were observed only once. The top ten clonotypes cover approximately 0.32% of the sample.

The donors were healthy, HIV-negative adults who had no recently reported acute infections or vaccinations. Every donor was a Caucasian adult living in Nashville, Tennessee, USA. The CD8 memory samples were a combination of magnetically selected CD45RO+ cells and CCR7-negative CD45RA+ effector memory (TemRA) cells. After blood collection by leukapheresis, PBMCs were isolated using Ficoll-Histopaque density gradient centrifugation and then cryopreserved in the vapor phase of liquid nitrogen. Analytical flow cytometry was used to check the purity and quantity of each magnetically sorted T cell population. From each sorted fraction, genomic DNA was isolated and quantified by UV absorbance on a Nanodrop 2000c. A word on this clone: The antigen it binds to is not known. The record has no base qualities; no much larger clone is one base away.

The germline V gene provides CDR1 KGHSH and CDR2 LQKENI. Trimming removed 3 bases from V and 2 bases from J, leaving 11 bases between the germline ends. Reading from cysteine to phenylalanine, the CDR3 counts 15 amino acids. The entry retains the CDR3 DNA only, 45 bases that are in frame from base 1. Broad study findings and their caveats: Naive subsets generally had larger estimated clonotype richness than memory subsets did. The genetic and exposure-history diversity represented was limited by the small number of donors. Higher generation probabilities were observed for clonotypes shared by all four sorted-subset donors than for non-shared clonotypes. Based on pairwise subsampling, the degree of clonotype sharing among donors was expected to be affected by sequencing depth. Approximately 5% of naive CD4, more than 3% of naive CD8, around 2.3% of memory CD4, and approximately 0.39% of memory CD8 clonotypes were shared across several donors. Sampling was restricted to blood, and TCR repertoires in tissue are likely to differ from TCR repertoires in blood. Even with the large sequencing depth, rarefaction of the sorted-subset datasets indicated that sequencing was incomplete.

The rearranged chain carries TRBV18 and TRBJ2-1; the D gene cannot be named for sure. Material for sequencing was memory CD8+ T cells sorted from blood. What the cell subset or site label conveys for this sample: CD45RO+ cells pooled with CCR7-negative TemRA cells. This clonotype was sampled from a man in his thirties or forties in good health. The CDR3 reads CASSPLSAPYNEQFF. The base sequence is TGTGCCAGCTCACCCCTGTCGGCCCCCTACAATGAGCAGTTCTTC.